The clone carrying this T cell receptor (beta chain) was counted many times. Its antigen is unknown. Both iRepertoire HTBI primers and Arm-PCR of CDR3 regions were used to build the TCR beta libraries. TCRdb recomputed calls from the multiplex PCR reads with MiXCR, one row per CDR3 protein. The profile covers 440,000 or so distinct CDR3 sequences, with around 15% appearing a single time and roughly a tenth taken by the ten largest. The CDR3 extends over 12 amino acids. Germline loops: CDR1 SNHLY, CDR2 FYNNEI. V lost 9 bases and J 11 bases, leaving 16 bases between the germline ends. This sample is part of a study of regulatory T cells in long-lasting Graves disease. Study conclusions and caveats: Under persistent disease, TRBV28, TRBJ1-2 and TRBJ2-5 were used preferentially. With some 2,800 shared public clonotypes, persistent patients exceeded new patients, who shared more than 900. TCR diversity was lower in persistent than newly diagnosed Graves' disease.

Time point described: newly diagnosed GD, antithyroid drugs for less than 3 months. Isolated PBMC RNA provided the starting material for the TCR library. This sample was shared with a second study, whose subject was T cells in Graves' hyperthyroidism and ophthalmopathy. That investigation notes: Graves' hyperthyroidism qualified as stable when ophthalmopathy did not progress within 18 months.

Sequenced here: peripheral blood mononuclear cells (PBMCs), sampled at new diagnosis, from a patient treated with antithyroid drugs. The receptor was derived from a woman in her twenties or thirties with Graves disease. V usage is TRBV2 and J usage is TRBJ1-4; the D gene is possibly TRBD1 (6 bases). CDR3 region: CASRQDIGKLFF. CDR3 nucleotide sequence: TGTGCCAGTCGACAGGACATCGGGAAACTGTTTTTT.